This T cell receptor beta chain was found in a study of shared clonotypes between healthy human individuals. Amplification in unsorted PBMC replicate PCRs started from around 0.3 ug DNA, which equals roughly 27,000 T cell genomes. On ten immunoSEQ deep assay plates, unsorted PBMC DNA was sequenced. Method: immunoSEQ multiplex PCR; TCRdb's copy keeps in-frame clones and lacks some. The profile covers fewer than 650,000 clones, with roughly four fifths appearing a single time and 9.5% to 15% taken by the ten largest. The donor cohort consisted entirely of Caucasian adults residing in Nashville, Tennessee. Genomic DNA for unsorted samples was obtained from around 94 million PBMCs. V lost 2 bases to trimming and J lost 4 bases, with 11 bases between them. The CDR3 is 14 residues long. Germline V lookup: CDR1 SEHNR, CDR2 FQNEAQ (reference sequence).

This sequence joins TRBV7-9 and TRBJ1-1; perhaps TRBD1 as D (5 bases). Sequenced material: PBMCs. The source of this sequence is a woman between 40 and 50 years old in good health. Some clones in this sample may be carry-over from other donors' samples. The CDR3 here is CASSLTGGPTEAFF. The CDR3 DNA follows: TGTGCCAGCAGCTTAACAGGAGGCCCCACTGAAGCTTTCTTT.